Listed here is a single T cell receptor beta chain. This entry is derived from a study of blood T cell repertoires in COVID-19. Some clones are missing from TCRdb's copy, which holds only in-frame ones; the method was immunoSEQ multiplex PCR. Here the sample spans some 210,000 clones, roughly 87% being singletons. This receptor was identified in a young man with acute COVID-19. The source material was PBMCs or T cells enriched from blood (not recorded which).

The CDR3 coding sequence is TGCGCCAGCAGCCAAGGGTCAGGGTACGGGTCTGAAGCTTTCTTT. Encoded protein: CASSQGSGYGSEAFF. The chain is built from TRBV4-1 and TRBJ1-1, with a weak D call TRBD1 (5 bases). From germline, CDR1 is MGHRA and CDR2 YSYEKL. The CDR3 totals 15 residues. V lost 1 base to trimming and J lost 6 bases, with 15 bases between them.